Listed here is a single T cell receptor (beta chain). The data are from a study of blood T cell repertoires in COVID-19. Overall study: Samples came from the United States, Italy and Spain, spanning acute and convalescent COVID-19.

The V gene lost 3 bases and the J gene lost 8 bases, with 9 bases spanning the gap. The V gene's germline CDR1 is ENHRY and CDR2 SYGVKD. The CDR3 is made up of 12 amino acids. The data were produced by immunoSEQ multiplex PCR, yet TCRdb's version contains in-frame clones alone and is incomplete. The sample shows approximately 35,000 clones, 65% to 90% of them seen only once. Specimen: peripheral blood. This chain uses TRBV10-3 with TRBJ2-3; D might be TRBD2 (6 bases). The receptor was derived from a man between 60 and 75 years old with active COVID-19. In DNA form, the CDR3 reads TGTGCCATCAGTGATGAGGGAGGTACGCAGTATTTT. As protein: CAISDEGGTQYF.